This T cell receptor beta chain was identified during a study of blood T cell repertoires in COVID-19. Seattle's enrolled individuals joined amid active infection and were then monitored longitudinally. This CDR3 has 16 residues. V was pared by 3 bases and J by 7 bases, with 13 bases of the junction left unmatched. Per germline, CDR1 KGHSH and CDR2 LQKENI. In the original workflow: Amplifying reference gene primers gave estimates of nucleated cell counts. Libraries were prepared by immunoSEQ multiplex PCR; TCRdb keeps only in-frame clonotypes and omits some of them. V, J and clone size derive from that table, while D and trimming were established from the DNA sequence. This sample has approximately 56,000 clones; 81% occur once, and the top ten carry about 27%. This clone came up a few times.

The rearrangement uses TRBV18 and TRBJ2-7; 9 bases line up with TRBD2. Material: peripheral blood. The clonotype was recovered from a woman of 80 years or more with COVID-19, enrolled during active disease. The CDR3 sequence is CASSPNPGGRAGEQYF. The DNA for the CDR3 is TGTGCCAGCTCACCGAACCCGGGCGGGAGGGCCGGGGAGCAGTACTTC.